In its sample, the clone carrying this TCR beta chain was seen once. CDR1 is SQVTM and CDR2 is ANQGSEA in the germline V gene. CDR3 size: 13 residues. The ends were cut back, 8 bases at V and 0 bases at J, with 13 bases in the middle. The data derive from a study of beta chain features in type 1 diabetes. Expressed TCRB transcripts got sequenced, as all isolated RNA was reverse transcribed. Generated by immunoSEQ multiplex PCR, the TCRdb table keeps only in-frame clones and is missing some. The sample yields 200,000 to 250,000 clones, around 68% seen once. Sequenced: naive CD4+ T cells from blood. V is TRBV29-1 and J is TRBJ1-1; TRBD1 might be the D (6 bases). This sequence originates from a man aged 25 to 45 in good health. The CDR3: CSSEGQLNTEAFF. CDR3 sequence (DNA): TGCAGCTCAGAGGGACAACTGAACACTGAAGCTTTCTTT. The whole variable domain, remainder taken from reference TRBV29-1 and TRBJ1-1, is SAVISQKPSRDICQRGTSLTIQCQVDSQVTMMFWYRQQPGQSLTLIATANQGSEATYESGFVIDKFPISRPNLTFSTLTVSNMSPEDSSIYLCSSEGQLNTEAFFGQGTRLTVV.